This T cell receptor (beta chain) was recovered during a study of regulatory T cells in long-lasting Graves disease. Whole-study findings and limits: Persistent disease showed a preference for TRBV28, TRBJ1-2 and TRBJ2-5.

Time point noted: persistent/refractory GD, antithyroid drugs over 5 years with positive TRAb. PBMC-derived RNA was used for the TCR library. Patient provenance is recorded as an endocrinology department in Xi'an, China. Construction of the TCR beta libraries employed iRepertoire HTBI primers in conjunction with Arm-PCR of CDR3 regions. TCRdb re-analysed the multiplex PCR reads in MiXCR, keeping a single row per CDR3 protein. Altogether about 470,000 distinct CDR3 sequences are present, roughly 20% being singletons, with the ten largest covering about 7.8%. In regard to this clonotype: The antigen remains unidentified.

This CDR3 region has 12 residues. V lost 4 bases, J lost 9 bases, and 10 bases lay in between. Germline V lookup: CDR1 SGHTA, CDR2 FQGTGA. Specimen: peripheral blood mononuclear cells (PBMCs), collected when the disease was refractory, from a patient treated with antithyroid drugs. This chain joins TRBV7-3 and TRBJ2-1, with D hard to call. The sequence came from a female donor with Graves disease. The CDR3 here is CASSSVAGEQFF. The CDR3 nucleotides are TGTGCCAGCAGCTCCGTAGCAGGTGAGCAGTTCTTC.